This TCR beta chain was obtained from a study of graft-versus-host responses after intestinal transplantation. Study as a whole: Recipients got multivisceral, liver-intestinal, or isolated intestinal transplants. After anti-thymocyte globulin induction, recipients took tacrolimus and steroids for roughly three years.

The study, taken as a whole, reports: GvH clones detected in recipient marrow included some appearing first in ileum or blood.

Produced via immunoSEQ multiplex PCR; TCRdb's table is partial and in-frame only. The sample records roughly 100,000 clones, 85% to 95% being singletons. Worth noting for this clone: Its antigen is unidentified.

The CDR3 runs 16 residues. J lost 1 base, V lost 0 bases, and 3 bases had no gene match. Germline CDR1 and CDR2: SGDLS and YYNGEE. The receptor comes from a human donor who was the organ donor for an intestinal transplant. V is TRBV9 and J is TRBJ2-3, with 9 bases lining up with TRBD2. The sample consisted of unstimulated CD8+ T cells sorted from spleen or lymph node cells, taken before transplant. For the CDR3, the DNA is TGTGCCAGCAGCGTAGACGAGCGGGGGGGCACAGATACGCAGTATTTT. This sequence encodes CASSVDERGGTDTQYF.